The 26 T cell receptor beta chains given below trace back to one sample, sequenced in a study of cytomegalovirus exposure and HLA in healthy donors. Researchers ran the PCR with 60 Vbeta and 13 Jbeta primers. The assay was immunoSEQ multiplex PCR, and TCRdb's table has in-frame clones only and misses some. Counted here are 150,000 to 200,000 clones, roughly 70% occurring once; the ten biggest clones make up around 7%. The specimen was PBMCs. These receptors all stem from a man aged 35-49 years in good health and CMV-seropositive.

The V gene is TRBV5-1, the J gene TRBJ1-2, with D possibly being TRBD1 (6 bases). Trimming pared 4 bases from V and 6 bases from J, leaving 13 bases between. Germline CDR1 reads SGHRS; CDR2 reads YFSETQ. CDR3 size: 13 residues. The CDR3 loop reads CASSVFSGDGYTF. CDR3 nucleotides: TGCGCCAGCAGCGTCTTTTCAGGGGATGGCTACACCTTC.

This chain joins TRBV5-6 and TRBJ1-5; D is perhaps TRBD1 (5 bases). Germline assignment: CDR1 SGHDT and CDR2 YYEEEE. Trimming removed 3 bases at V and 2 bases at J, with 9 bases between. The CDR3 runs 14 residues. The chain's CDR3 is CASSYGGGNQPQHF. The CDR3 nucleotides read TGTGCCAGCAGCTACGGGGGGGGCAATCAGCCCCAGCATTTT.

This clone was seen more than once but under ten times. The genes are TRBV7-2 and TRBJ1-2; D perhaps matches TRBD1 (6 bases). The germline V gene encodes CDR1 SGHTA and CDR2 FQGNSA. The V end was cut by 5 bases, the J end by 1 base, with 11 bases between. CDR3 length equals 14 residues. The CDR3 loop is CASSPRGFNYGYTF. For the CDR3, the DNA is TGTGCCAGCAGCCCGAGGGGGTTTAACTATGGCTACACCTTC.

The CDR3 DNA is TGTGCCAGCAGCTTAGAGACAAAGAACACTGAAGCTTTCTTT. Its translation is CASSLETKNTEAFF. This sequence joins TRBV11-1 and TRBJ1-1; D is unclear. V shed 1 base and J shed 1 base, with 7 bases lying between them. CDR1 is SGHAT and CDR2 is FQDESV in the germline V gene (reference sequence). This CDR3 has 14 residues. The complete variable domain, with remaining parts taken from reference TRBV11-1 and TRBJ1-1, reads EAEVAQSPRYKITEKSQAVAFWCDPISGHATLYWYRQILGQGPELLVQFQDESVVDDSQLPKDRFSAERLKGVDSTLKIQPAELGDSAMYLCASSLETKNTEAFFGQGTRLTVV.

The chain uses TRBV30 and TRBJ1-1; 10 positions match TRBD1. CDR1 and CDR2 from the germline V gene are GTSNPN and SVGIG (reference sequence). The ends lost 4 bases at V and 2 bases at J; junction bases unmatched: 7. CDR3 length: 15 residues. The DNA of the CDR3 is TGTGCCTGGATAAGGACAGGGGGTATAAACACTGAAGCTTTCTTT. This translates into CAWIRTGGINTEAFF.

The chain has TRBV5-1 and TRBJ1-2; possibly TRBD1 for D (5 bases). Germline V gene sequence: CDR1 SGHRS, CDR2 YFSETQ. Trimming removed 1 base from V and 8 bases from J, with 9 bases in between. The CDR3 is made up of 12 amino acids. The CDR3 region is CASSLRGFGYTF. CDR3 nucleotides: TGCGCCAGCAGCTTGCGGGGGTTCGGCTACACCTTC.

This chain links TRBV18 with TRBJ1-1; D is unclear. The CDR3 is 15 amino acids. Germline V gene lookup returns CDR1 KGHSH and CDR2 LQKENI. The germline V and J ends were trimmed by 1 base and 3 bases, with 12 bases remaining between them. CDR3 sequence (DNA): TGTGCCAGCTCACCACTTAGCCACCCGGACACTGAAGCTTTCTTT. Its protein is CASSPLSHPDTEAFF.

This chain links TRBV9 with TRBJ2-5; possible D gene TRBD1, 8 bases. V was pared by 1 base and J by 2 bases, with 15 bases between. This CDR3 contains 16 residues. Per germline, CDR1 SGDLS and CDR2 YYNGEE. Written as DNA, the CDR3 is TGTGCCAGCAGCGTAACCGGGGGGACAGGACAAGAGACCCAGTACTTC. Its protein is CASSVTGGTGQETQYF.

The chain has TRBV4-3 and TRBJ2-3; TRBD1 agrees at 8 bases. Losses at the gene ends were 4 bases for V and 5 bases for J; bases not matched to a gene: 20. The CDR3 sequence is 19 residues long. In germline, CDR1 is LGHNA, CDR2 YSLEER. In DNA, the CDR3 is TGCGCCAGCAGCCTCAAGAGGGGAACAGGACAGGGAACCGAAGATACGCAGTATTTT. Residues: CASSLKRGTGQGTEDTQYF.

The chain combines TRBV7-8 with TRBJ1-1; D gene uncertain. CDR3 size: 13 residues. CDR1 is SGHVS and CDR2 is FQNEAQ in the germline V gene. V gave up 5 bases and J gave up 6 bases, with 13 bases separating them. CDR3 sequence: CASSTDKWPEAFF. Written as DNA, the CDR3 is TGTGCCAGCAGCACTGACAAGTGGCCTGAAGCTTTCTTT. The full variable domain, completed using reference TRBV7-8 and TRBJ1-1, is GAGVSQSPRYKVAKRGQDVALRCDPISGHVSLFWYQQALGQGPEFLTYFQNEAQLDKSGLPSDRFFAERPEGSVSTLKIQRTQQEDSAVYLCASSTDKWPEAFFGQGTRLTVV.

The chain joins TRBV9 to TRBJ1-1; D is undetermined. Germline V gene data show CDR1 as SGDLS and CDR2 as YYNGEE. This CDR3 comprises 13 residues. V gave up 2 bases and J gave up 5 bases, with 10 bases separating them. CDR3 coding DNA: TGTGCCAGCAGCGTGGGCAGATGGACTGAAGCTTTCTTT. This translates into CASSVGRWTEAFF.

This clone was observed a handful of times. V is TRBV6-5 and J is TRBJ2-1, with TRBD1 matching over 10 bases. V trimming: 0 bases; J trimming: 13 bases; junction bases outside the gene matches: 9. This CDR3 is built from 15 residues. In germline, CDR1 is MNHEY, CDR2 SVGAGI. CDR3 residues: CASSYSKGQGFGQFF. For the CDR3, the DNA is TGTGCCAGCAGTTACTCCAAGGGACAGGGGTTTGGTCAGTTCTTC.

This clone was found a few times. The DNA for the CDR3 is TGTGCCAGCACACCCACAGGGGGAAAAACTGAAGCTTTCTTT. It codes for CASTPTGGKTEAFF. The chain recombines TRBV6-5 with TRBJ1-1; 8 bases align to TRBD1. From germline, CDR1 is MNHEY and CDR2 SVGAGI. This CDR3 spans 14 amino acids. With 7 bases clipped from V and 5 bases from J, the junction kept 9 bases outside the gene matches.

The J gene is TRBJ1-1, the V gene TRBV7-2, with D possibly matching TRBD1 (5 bases). Trimming shortened V by 0 bases and J by 1 base, and 6 bases separated the two germline ends. From germline, CDR1 is SGHTA and CDR2 FQGNSA. The CDR3 length is 14 residues. The CDR3 reads CASSLARANTEAFF. DNA for the CDR3: TGTGCCAGCAGCTTAGCCAGGGCGAACACTGAAGCTTTCTTT.

The V gene is TRBV12-5, the J gene TRBJ2-6; D not certain. CDR1 is LGHNT and CDR2 is FRNRAP in the germline V gene. V lost 7 bases and J 1 base, leaving 11 bases between the germline ends. The CDR3 has 15 residues. In DNA form, the CDR3 reads TGTGCTAGTGCCACGACTGAATCTGGGGCCAACGTCCTGACTTTC. Translating gives CASATTESGANVLTF.

The rearrangement links TRBV27 to TRBJ1-5; TRBD1 matches at 11 bases. The CDR3 has 15 residues. Looked up from germline, CDR1 is MNHEY and CDR2 is SMNVEV (reference sequence). The V gene end was trimmed by 5 bases and the J gene end by 5 bases; junction bases not matched to a gene: 5. The CDR3 sequence is CASSRRTGGDQPQHF. The CDR3 nucleotides read TGTGCCAGCAGTAGAAGGACAGGGGGCGATCAGCCCCAGCATTTT.

This clone was found a few times. V gene TRBV30 combines with J gene TRBJ1-1; D is possibly TRBD1 (6 bases). Deletions cut 2 bases from V and 0 bases from J, with 7 bases between. The CDR3 contains 13 residues. Germline CDR1 and CDR2: GTSNPN and SVGIG (reference sequence). In DNA, the CDR3 is TGTGCCTGGAGTCACAGGGTGAACACTGAAGCTTTCTTT. The encoded protein is CAWSHRVNTEAFF.

This chain uses TRBV2 with TRBJ2-2; 14 bases are shared with TRBD2. The CDR3 is made up of 19 amino acids. CDR1 is SNHLY, CDR2 FYNNEI, per germline. V gave up 4 bases and J gave up 0 bases; unmatched junction bases: 7. CDR3 sequence: CASSAWTSGGRANTGELFF. CDR3 in DNA: TGTGCCAGCAGTGCTTGGACTAGCGGGGGGCGAGCGAACACCGGGGAGCTGTTTTTT.

V is TRBV27 and J is TRBJ2-1, with 7 nucleotides matching TRBD1. Trimming removed 3 bases from V and 8 bases from J; junction bases left unmatched: 19. This CDR3 region has 18 residues. CDR1 and CDR2 (germline): MNHEY, SMNVEV (reference sequence). The CDR3 coding sequence is TGTGCCAGCAGTTTTGCCCTAAAACCGGGACAGCCACCTCATGAGCAGTTCTTC. It encodes CASSFALKPGQPPHEQFF.

This chain joins TRBV5-1 and TRBJ1-1, with a weak D call TRBD1 (5 bases). The V end lost 4 bases, the J end lost 5 bases, and 18 bases lay between the germline ends. Germline V gene data show CDR1 as SGHRS and CDR2 as YFSETQ. The length of the CDR3 is 15 residues. Here the CDR3 DNA reads TGCGCCAGCAGCCCTGGGGGGGGGATCGGTACTGAAGCTTTCTTT. Residues: CASSPGGGIGTEAFF.

This clone showed up just a few times. J is TRBJ1-1 and V is TRBV5-1; a weak D match, TRBD1 (5 bases). CDR3 length: 15 amino acids. Trimming stripped 4 bases from V and 3 bases from J, with 16 bases between. CDR1 and CDR2 from the germline V gene are SGHRS and YFSETQ. This CDR3 is CASSPGHFRDTEAFF. Here the CDR3 DNA reads TGCGCCAGCAGCCCAGGACATTTTCGAGACACTGAAGCTTTCTTT. The whole variable domain, filled in from reference TRBV5-1 and TRBJ1-1, reads KAGVTQTPRYLIKTRGQQVTLSCSPISGHRSVSWYQQTPGQGLQFLFEYFSETQRNKGNFPGRFSGRQFSNSRSEMNVSTLELGDSALYLCASSPGHFRDTEAFFGQGTRLTVV.

The genes are TRBV6-1 and TRBJ1-5; D remains ambiguous. The CDR3 spans 16 residues. Germline V gene data show CDR1 as MNHNS and CDR2 as SASEGT. Trimming shortened V by 0 bases and J by 0 bases, and 9 bases separated the two germline ends. This CDR3 is CASSEARAYSNQPQHF. In DNA, the CDR3 is TGTGCCAGCAGTGAAGCACGCGCCTATAGCAATCAGCCCCAGCATTTT.

V usage is TRBV7-9 and J usage is TRBJ1-2; tentatively, D is TRBD1 (5 bases). V lost 4 bases to trimming and J lost 3 bases, with 18 bases between them. The CDR3 has 16 amino acids. In germline, CDR1 is SEHNR, CDR2 FQNEAQ (reference sequence). CDR3: CASSSSILGADYGYTF. The CDR3 coding sequence is TGTGCCAGCAGCTCCTCCATTCTTGGGGCCGACTATGGCTACACCTTC.

The rearrangement uses TRBV7-2 and TRBJ2-7; maybe TRBD2 (6 bases). The CDR3 has 18 residues. Trimming cost V 5 bases and J 0 bases, with 23 bases left between them. Germline V gene lookup returns CDR1 SGHTA and CDR2 FQGNSA. CDR3: CASSPIPTLATDSYEQYF. The CDR3 DNA reads TGTGCCAGCAGCCCGATTCCTACCCTAGCGACGGACTCCTACGAGCAGTACTTC.

This chain uses TRBV6-1 with TRBJ1-1; D uncertain. The V and J ends lost 9 bases and 1 base respectively, with 18 bases between them. CDR3 length: 15 amino acids. Germline V lookup: CDR1 MNHNS, CDR2 SASEGT. In DNA, the CDR3 is TGTGCCAGTATCCTCCTGGCGGGCACGAACACTGAAGCTTTCTTT. Protein: CASILLAGTNTEAFF.

The chain couples TRBV7-9 to TRBJ1-1; 7 nucleotides agree with TRBD1. The CDR3 has 14 amino acids. With 5 bases clipped from V and 7 bases from J, the junction kept 10 bases outside the gene matches. The germline V gene encodes CDR1 SEHNR and CDR2 FQNEAQ (reference sequence). The CDR3 spells CASSPQGDGSEAFF. The CDR3 DNA follows: TGTGCCAGCAGCCCCCAGGGGGACGGGAGTGAAGCTTTCTTT.